This T cell receptor beta chain was captured in a study of CD8+ T cells in alopecia areata (dated by TCRdb to the late 2010s). A note on the overall study: High-throughput TCRbeta sequencing was used to examine T cell clonal expansion in alopecia areata in both the C3H/HeJ mouse model and human patients. immunoSEQ multiplex PCR using 35 Vbeta forward primers and 13 Jbeta reverse primers was used to amplify TCRbeta CDR3 regions. Scalp clonality was compared among normal scalp (n=4), patchy alopecia areata scalp (n=8), and alopecia totalis/universalis scalp (n=8). In humans, TCRbeta sequencing was performed on scalp tissue and on sorted CD4+ and CD8+ peripheral blood T cells from healthy controls and from patients with patchy or totalis/universalis alopecia areata. RNA was obtained with the PAXgene miRNA kit for fixed scalp, the miRNeasy kit for PBMCs, and the RNeasy kit for mouse skin.

A note on this clone: This clone's antigen is unknown. Nothing much larger sits one base from this clone, and base qualities are not available.

PBMCs were isolated by density centrifugation and stained for CD3, CD4 and CD8, after which CD4+ and CD8+ T cells were sorted on a FACSAria. Scalp biopsies and blood samples were provided by unaffected controls. Here is what the overall study found, with its caveats: Compared with normal scalp, lesional scalp had higher clonality and more expanded CD8+ clones, particularly in alopecia totalis/universalis, a pattern that suggests antigenic drive. Unlike mouse skin, where gammadelta T cells dominate, normal human skin contains resident alphabeta T cells that get sequenced too, which complicates analysis of the scalp TCR repertoire. TCR sequences shared between patients were less clear than in mice, possibly partly because of HLA diversity in the patient population.

Library preparation employed the immunoSEQ multiplex PCR assay. RNA was extracted from all samples and reverse transcribed into cDNA as template for TCR sequencing. First-strand cDNA was synthesized using SuperScript III with a 2:1 mix of oligo-dT and random hexamers. A synthetic immune receptor repertoire was used to assess amplification bias, and residual bias was removed computationally. In the source study's methods: Raw reads were preprocessed to remove errors, and CDR3 was defined by IMGT conventions from the conserved cysteine to phenylalanine. Clonality was calculated as 1 minus Shannon entropy normalized by log2 of the number of productive unique TCRs. CD4 or CD8 identity of scalp clones was inferred by cross-referencing scalp TCRbeta sequences with sorted blood CD4 and CD8 repertoires. What TCRdb holds here is the immuneACCESS table cut down to in-frame rearrangements. Part of the clones is not present; checked against another copy, under half of the missing clones reflect an unresolved V gene, and the others are unexplained. Clonal size and the V and J genes are those of that table, whereas D and trimming came from the DNA. The table for this sample lists 95,000 to 120,000 clones; 45% to 70% of them were counted only once. 20% to 25% of the sample rests with the top ten.

This TCR was sampled from a human donor in good health. Material: CD8+ T cells sorted from blood.

The nucleotide sequence is TGTGCCATCAGTGAGTCAGGCAGCCCACAGTATGGCTACACCTTC. Translated, it reads CAISESGSPQYGYTF. The chain is encoded by TRBV10-3 joined to TRBJ1-2; a confident D gene designation cannot be given. CDR1 and CDR2, looked up from the germline V gene, are ENHRY and SYGVKD. From the cysteine up to the phenylalanine, the CDR3 has a length of 15 residues. The read is trimmed to its CDR3 DNA, 45 bases read in frame from base 1. Relative to germline, V is 0 bases shorter and J is 5 bases shorter, with 13 bases between their ends.